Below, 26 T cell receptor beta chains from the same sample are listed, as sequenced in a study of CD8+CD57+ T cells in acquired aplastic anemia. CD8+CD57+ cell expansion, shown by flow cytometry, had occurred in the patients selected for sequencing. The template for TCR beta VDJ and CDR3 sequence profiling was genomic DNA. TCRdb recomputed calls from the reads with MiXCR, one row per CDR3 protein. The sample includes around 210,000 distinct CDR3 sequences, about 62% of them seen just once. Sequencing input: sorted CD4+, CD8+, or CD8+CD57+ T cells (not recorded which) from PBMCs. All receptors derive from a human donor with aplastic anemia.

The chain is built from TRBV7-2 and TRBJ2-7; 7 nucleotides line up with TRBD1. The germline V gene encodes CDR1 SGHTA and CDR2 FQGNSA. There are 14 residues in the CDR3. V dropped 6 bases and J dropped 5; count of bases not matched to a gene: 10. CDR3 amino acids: CASRHHRGRDEQYF. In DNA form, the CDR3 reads TGTGCCAGCAGACATCACAGGGGTCGGGACGAGCAGTACTTC.

The CDR3 reads CASSLALSGTGEQYF. The CDR3 bases are TGTGCCAGCAGCTTAGCTCTGTCCGGGACAGGCGAGCAGTACTTC. The chain has TRBV7-8 and TRBJ2-7; 8 bases align to TRBD1. This CDR3 is 15 amino acids long. In germline, CDR1 is SGHVS, CDR2 FQNEAQ. With 0 bases clipped from V and 6 bases from J, the junction kept 7 bases outside the gene matches.

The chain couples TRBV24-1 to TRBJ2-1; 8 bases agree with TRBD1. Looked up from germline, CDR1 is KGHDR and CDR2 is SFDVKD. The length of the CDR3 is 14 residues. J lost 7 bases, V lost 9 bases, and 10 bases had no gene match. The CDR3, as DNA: TGTGCCACCTCCACGAGCCAGGGGGCAAATGAGCAGTTCTTC. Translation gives CATSTSQGANEQFF.

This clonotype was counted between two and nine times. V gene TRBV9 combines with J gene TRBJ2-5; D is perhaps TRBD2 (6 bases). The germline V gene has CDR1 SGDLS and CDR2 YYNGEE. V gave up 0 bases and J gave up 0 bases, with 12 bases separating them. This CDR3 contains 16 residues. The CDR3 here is CASSVAGGRYQETQYF. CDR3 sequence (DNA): TGTGCCAGCAGCGTAGCCGGGGGTCGATACCAAGAGACCCAGTACTTC. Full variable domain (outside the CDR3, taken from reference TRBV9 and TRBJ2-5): DSGVTQTPKHLITATGQRVTLRCSPRSGDLSVYWYQQSLDQGLQFLIQYYNGEERAKGNILERFSAQQFPDLHSELNLSSLELGDSALYFCASSVAGGRYQETQYFGPGTRLLVL.

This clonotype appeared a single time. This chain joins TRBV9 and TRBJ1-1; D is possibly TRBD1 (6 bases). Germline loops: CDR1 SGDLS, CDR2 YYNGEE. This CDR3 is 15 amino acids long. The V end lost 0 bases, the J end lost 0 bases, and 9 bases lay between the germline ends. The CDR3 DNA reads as TGTGCCAGCAGCGTAGTTGAGGGGGTGAACACTGAAGCTTTCTTT. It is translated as CASSVVEGVNTEAFF.

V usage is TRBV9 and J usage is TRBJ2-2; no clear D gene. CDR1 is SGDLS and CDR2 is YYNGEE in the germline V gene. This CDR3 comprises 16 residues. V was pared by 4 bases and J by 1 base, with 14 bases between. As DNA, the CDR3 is TGTGCCAGCAGCCACCTCCTCGGGCGGAACACCGGGGAGCTGTTTTTT. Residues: CASSHLLGRNTGELFF. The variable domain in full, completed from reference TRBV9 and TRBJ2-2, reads DSGVTQTPKHLITATGQRVTLRCSPRSGDLSVYWYQQSLDQGLQFLIQYYNGEERAKGNILERFSAQQFPDLHSELNLSSLELGDSALYFCASSHLLGRNTGELFFGEGSRLTVL.

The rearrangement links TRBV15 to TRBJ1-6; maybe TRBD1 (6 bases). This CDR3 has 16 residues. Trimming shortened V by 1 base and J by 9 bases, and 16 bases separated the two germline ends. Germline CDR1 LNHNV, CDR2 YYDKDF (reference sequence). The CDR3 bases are TGTGCCACCAGCAGAGCCGGGACACTTATACGTTCACCCCTCCACTTT. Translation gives CATSRAGTLIRSPLHF.

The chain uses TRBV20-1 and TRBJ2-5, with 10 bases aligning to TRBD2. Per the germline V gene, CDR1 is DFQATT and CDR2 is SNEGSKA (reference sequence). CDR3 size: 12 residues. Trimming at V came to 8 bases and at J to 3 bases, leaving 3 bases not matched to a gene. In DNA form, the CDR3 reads TGCAGTAGCGGGGGGGGCAAAGAGACCCAGTACTTC. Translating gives CSSGGGKETQYF.

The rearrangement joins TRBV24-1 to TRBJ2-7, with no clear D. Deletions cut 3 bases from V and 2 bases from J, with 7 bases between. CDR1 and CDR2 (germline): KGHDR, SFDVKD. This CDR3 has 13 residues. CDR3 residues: CATSDRVTYEQYF. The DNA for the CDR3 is TGTGCCACCAGTGATAGGGTCACCTACGAGCAGTACTTC.

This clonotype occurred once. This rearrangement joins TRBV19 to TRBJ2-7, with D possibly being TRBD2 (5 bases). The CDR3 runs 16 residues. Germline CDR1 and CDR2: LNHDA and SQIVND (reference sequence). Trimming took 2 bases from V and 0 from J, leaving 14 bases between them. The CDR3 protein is CASSISNPAGSYEQYF. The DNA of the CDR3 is TGTGCCAGTAGTATATCCAACCCCGCGGGCTCCTACGAGCAGTACTTC.

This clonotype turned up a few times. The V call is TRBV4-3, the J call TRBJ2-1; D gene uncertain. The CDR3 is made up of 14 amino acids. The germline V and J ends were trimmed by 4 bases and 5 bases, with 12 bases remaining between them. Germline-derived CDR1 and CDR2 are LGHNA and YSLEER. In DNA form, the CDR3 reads TGCGCCAGCAGCCCGTCAGACGGAGACAATGAGCAGTTCTTC. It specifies CASSPSDGDNEQFF.

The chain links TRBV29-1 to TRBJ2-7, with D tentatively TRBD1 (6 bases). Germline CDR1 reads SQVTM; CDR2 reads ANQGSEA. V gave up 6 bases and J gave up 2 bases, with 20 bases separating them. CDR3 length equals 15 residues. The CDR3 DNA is TGCAGCGTCGTTCCCCGGGACATCGGAACCTACGAGCAGTACTTC. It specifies CSVVPRDIGTYEQYF.

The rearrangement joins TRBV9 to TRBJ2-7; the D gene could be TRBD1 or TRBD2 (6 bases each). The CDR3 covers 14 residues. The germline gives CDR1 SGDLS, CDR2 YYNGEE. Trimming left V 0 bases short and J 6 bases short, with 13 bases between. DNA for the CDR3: TGTGCCAGCAGCGTAGGGGGTGAGGGGGGCGAGCAGTACTTC. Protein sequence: CASSVGGEGGEQYF.

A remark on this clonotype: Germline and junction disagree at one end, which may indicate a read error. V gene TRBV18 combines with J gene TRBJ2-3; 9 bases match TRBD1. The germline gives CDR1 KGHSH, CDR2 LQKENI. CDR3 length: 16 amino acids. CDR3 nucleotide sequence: TGTGCCAGCTCAGGGACAGGGCTTAACAGCCCAGATATGCAGTATTTT. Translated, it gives CASSGTGLNSPDMQYF. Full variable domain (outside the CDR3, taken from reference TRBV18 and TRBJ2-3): NAGVMQNPRHLVRRRGQEARLRCSPMKGHSHVYWYRQLPEEGLKFMVYLQKENIIDESGMPKERFSAEFPKEGPSILRIQQVVRGDSAAYFCASSGTGLNSPDMQYFGPGTRLTVL.

The CDR3 coding sequence is TGTGCCAGCAGCTTGGGCATTCCAGGCTACACCTTC. It yields the protein CASSLGIPGYTF. The gene calls are TRBV7-9 and TRBJ1-2; D not certain. The CDR3 is made up of 12 amino acids. V was shortened by 3 bases and J by 8 bases, with 10 bases between the two germline ends. CDR1 and CDR2 from the germline V gene are SEHNR and FQNEAQ (reference sequence). The complete variable domain, with remaining parts taken from reference TRBV7-9 and TRBJ1-2, reads DTGVSQNPRHKITKRGQNVTFRCDPISEHNRLYWYRQTLGQGPEFLTYFQNEAQLEKSRLLSDRFSAERPKGSFSTLEIQRTEQGDSAMYLCASSLGIPGYTFGSGTRLTVV.

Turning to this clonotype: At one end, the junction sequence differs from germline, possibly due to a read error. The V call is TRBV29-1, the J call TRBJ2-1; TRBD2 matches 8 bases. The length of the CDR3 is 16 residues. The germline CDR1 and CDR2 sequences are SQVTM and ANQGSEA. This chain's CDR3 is CSVEESGLGPYNEQFF. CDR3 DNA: TGCAGCGTCGAAGAGTCGGGACTAGGGCCCTACAATGAGCAGTTCTTC.

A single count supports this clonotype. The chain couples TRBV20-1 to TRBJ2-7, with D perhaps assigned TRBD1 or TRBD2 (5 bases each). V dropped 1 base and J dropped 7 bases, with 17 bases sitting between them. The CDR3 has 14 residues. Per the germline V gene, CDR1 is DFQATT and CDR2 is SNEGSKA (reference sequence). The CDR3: CSARAPGTYREQYF. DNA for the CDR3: TGCAGTGCTAGAGCCCCAGGGACCTACCGGGAGCAGTACTTC.

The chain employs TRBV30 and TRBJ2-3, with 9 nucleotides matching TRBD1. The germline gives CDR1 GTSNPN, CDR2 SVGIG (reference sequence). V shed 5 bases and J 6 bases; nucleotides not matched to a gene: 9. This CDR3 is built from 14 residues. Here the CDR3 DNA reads TGTGCCTGGGGTACACAGGGGGCTTCCGATACGCAGTATTTT. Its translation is CAWGTQGASDTQYF. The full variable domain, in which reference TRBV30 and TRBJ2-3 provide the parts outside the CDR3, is SQTIHQWPATLVQPVGSPLSLECTVEGTSNPNLYWYRQAAGRGLQLLFYSVGIGQISSEVPQNLSASRPQDRQFILSSKKLLLSDSGFYLCAWGTQGASDTQYFGPGTRLTVL.

For the CDR3, the DNA is TGTGCCACTCGAGGGGGGGGCAGGGAGCAGTACTTC. This encodes CATRGGGREQYF. The chain combines TRBV6-1 with TRBJ2-7; a possible D gene is TRBD2 (7 bases). V lost 10 bases, J lost 7 bases, and 17 bases lay in between. There are 12 residues in the CDR3. Per germline, CDR1 MNHNS and CDR2 SASEGT.

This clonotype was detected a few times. The CDR3 reads CATSRDGWTGESGQPQHF. For the CDR3, the DNA is TGTGCCACCAGCAGAGATGGATGGACAGGGGAATCGGGTCAGCCCCAGCATTTT. The V gene is TRBV15, the J gene TRBJ1-5; 9 bases are shared with TRBD1. The ends lost 0 bases at V and 6 bases at J; junction bases unmatched: 12. Germline lookup yields CDR1 LNHNV and CDR2 YYDKDF (reference sequence). The CDR3 totals 18 residues.

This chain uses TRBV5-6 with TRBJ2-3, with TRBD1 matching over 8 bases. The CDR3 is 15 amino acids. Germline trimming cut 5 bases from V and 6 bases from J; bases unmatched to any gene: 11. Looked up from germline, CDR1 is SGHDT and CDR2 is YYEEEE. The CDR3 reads CASSFEDRVRDTQYF. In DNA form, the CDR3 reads TGTGCCAGCAGTTTTGAGGACAGGGTCCGGGATACGCAGTATTTT.

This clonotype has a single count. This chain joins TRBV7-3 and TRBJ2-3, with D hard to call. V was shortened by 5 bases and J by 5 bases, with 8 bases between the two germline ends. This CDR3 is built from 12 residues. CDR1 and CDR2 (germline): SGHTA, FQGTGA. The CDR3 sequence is CASSDLLDTQYF. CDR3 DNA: TGTGCCAGCAGCGACTTACTAGATACGCAGTATTTT.

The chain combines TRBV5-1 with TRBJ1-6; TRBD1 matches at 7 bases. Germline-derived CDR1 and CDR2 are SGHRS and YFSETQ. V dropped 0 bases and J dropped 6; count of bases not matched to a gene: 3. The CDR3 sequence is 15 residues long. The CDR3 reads CASSLEGAGNSPLHF. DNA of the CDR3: TGCGCCAGCAGCTTGGAGGGGGCGGGTAATTCACCCCTCCACTTT.

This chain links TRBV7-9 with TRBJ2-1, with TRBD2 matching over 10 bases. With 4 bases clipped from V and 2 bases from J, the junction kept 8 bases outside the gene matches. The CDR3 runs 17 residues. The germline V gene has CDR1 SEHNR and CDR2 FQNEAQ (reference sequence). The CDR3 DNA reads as TGTGCCAGCAGCTCGAGGGTTAGCGGGAGGACCTACAATGAGCAGTTCTTC. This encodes CASSSRVSGRTYNEQFF.

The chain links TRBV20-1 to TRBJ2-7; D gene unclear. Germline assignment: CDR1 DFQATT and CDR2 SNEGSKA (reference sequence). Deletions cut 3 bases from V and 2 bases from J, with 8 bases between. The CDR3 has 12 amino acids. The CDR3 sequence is CSASHVTYEQYF. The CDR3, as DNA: TGCAGTGCTAGTCACGTAACCTACGAGCAGTACTTC.

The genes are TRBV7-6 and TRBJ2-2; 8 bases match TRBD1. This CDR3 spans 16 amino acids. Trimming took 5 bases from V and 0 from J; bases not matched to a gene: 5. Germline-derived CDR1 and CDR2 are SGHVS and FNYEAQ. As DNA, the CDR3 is TGTGCCAGCAGCCCTGGACAGGGCACGAACACCGGGGAGCTGTTTTTT. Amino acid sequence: CASSPGQGTNTGELFF.